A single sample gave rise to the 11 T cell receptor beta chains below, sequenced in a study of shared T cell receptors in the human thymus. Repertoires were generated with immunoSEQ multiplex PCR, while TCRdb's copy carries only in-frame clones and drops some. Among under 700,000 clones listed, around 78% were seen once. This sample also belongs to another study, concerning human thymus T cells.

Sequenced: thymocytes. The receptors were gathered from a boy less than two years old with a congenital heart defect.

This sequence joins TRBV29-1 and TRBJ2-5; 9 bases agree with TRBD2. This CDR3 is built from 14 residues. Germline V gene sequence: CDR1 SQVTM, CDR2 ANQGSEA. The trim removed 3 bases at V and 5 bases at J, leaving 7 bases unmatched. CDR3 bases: TGCAGCGTTGAGTTATTAGCGGGAGAGGAGACCCAGTACTTC. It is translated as CSVELLAGEETQYF.

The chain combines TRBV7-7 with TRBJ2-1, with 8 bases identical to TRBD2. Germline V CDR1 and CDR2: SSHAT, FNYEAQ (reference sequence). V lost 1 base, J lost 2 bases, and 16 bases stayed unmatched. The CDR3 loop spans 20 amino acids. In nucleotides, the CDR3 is TGTGCCAGCAGCTTAGAGGGGGGCCTAGGAGCGGGAGTACCCTACAATGAGCAGTTCTTC. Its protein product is CASSLEGGLGAGVPYNEQFF.

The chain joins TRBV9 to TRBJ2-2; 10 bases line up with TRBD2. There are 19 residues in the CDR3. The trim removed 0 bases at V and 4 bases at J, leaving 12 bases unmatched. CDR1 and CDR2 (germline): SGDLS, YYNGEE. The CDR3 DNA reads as TGTGCCAGCAGCGTAGGGGGACTAGCGAAAAGTCCGGGCACCGGGGAGCTGTTTTTT. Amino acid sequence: CASSVGGLAKSPGTGELFF. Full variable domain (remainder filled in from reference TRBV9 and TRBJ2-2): DSGVTQTPKHLITATGQRVTLRCSPRSGDLSVYWYQQSLDQGLQFLIQYYNGEERAKGNILERFSAQQFPDLHSELNLSSLELGDSALYFCASSVGGLAKSPGTGELFFGEGSRLTVL.

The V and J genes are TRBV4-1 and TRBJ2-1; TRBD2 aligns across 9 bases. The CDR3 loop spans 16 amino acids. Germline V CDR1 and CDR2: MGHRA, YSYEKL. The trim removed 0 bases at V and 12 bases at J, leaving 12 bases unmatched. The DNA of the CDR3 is TGCGCCAGCAGCCAAGATGATGTGCGGGAGGGCCAGGGGCAGTTCTTC. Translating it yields CASSQDDVREGQGQFF.

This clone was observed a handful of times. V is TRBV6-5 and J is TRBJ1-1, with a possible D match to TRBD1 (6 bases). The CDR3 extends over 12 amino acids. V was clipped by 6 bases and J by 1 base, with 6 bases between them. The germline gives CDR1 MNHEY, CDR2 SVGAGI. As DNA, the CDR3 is TGTGCCAGCAGACAGGGGAACACTGAAGCTTTCTTT. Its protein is CASRQGNTEAFF.

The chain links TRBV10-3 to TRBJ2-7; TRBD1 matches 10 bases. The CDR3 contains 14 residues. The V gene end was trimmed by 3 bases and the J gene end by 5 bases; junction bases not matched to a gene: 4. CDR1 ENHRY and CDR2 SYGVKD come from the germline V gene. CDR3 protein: CAISDGQGGDEQYF. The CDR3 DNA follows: TGTGCCATCAGTGACGGACAGGGGGGCGACGAGCAGTACTTC.

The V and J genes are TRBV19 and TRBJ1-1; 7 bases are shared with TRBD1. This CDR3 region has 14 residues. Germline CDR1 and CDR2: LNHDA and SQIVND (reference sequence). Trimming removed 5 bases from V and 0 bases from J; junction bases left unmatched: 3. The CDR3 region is CASSGTDVNTEAFF. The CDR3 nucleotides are TGTGCCAGTAGTGGGACAGACGTGAACACTGAAGCTTTCTTT.

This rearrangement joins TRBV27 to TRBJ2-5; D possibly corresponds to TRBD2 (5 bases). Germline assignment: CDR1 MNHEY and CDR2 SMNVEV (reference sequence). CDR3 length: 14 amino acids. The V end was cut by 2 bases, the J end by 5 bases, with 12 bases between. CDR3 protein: CASSLEGQQETQYF. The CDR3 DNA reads TGTGCCAGCAGTTTAGAGGGCCAACAGGAGACCCAGTACTTC.

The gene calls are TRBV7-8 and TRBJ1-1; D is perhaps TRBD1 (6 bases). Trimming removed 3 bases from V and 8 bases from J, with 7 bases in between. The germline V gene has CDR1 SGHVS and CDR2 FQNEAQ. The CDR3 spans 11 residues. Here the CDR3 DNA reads TGTGCCAGCAGCTTCGGGACAGAAGCTTTCTTT. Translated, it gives CASSFGTEAFF.

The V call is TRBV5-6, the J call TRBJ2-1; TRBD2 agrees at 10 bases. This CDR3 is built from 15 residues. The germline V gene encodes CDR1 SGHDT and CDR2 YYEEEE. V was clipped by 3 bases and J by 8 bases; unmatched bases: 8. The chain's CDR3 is CASSCTSGEGDEQFF. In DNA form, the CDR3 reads TGTGCCAGCAGCTGTACTAGCGGGGAAGGGGATGAGCAGTTCTTC.

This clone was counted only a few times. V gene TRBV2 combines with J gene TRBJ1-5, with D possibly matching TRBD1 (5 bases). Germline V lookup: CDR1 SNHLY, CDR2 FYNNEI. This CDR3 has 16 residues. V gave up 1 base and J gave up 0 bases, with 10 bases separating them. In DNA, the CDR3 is TGTGCCAGCAGTGAAGGGTCGACAGATAGCAATCAGCCCCAGCATTTT. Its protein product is CASSEGSTDSNQPQHF.